What follows are 14 T cell receptor beta chains derived from one specimen sequenced in a study of cytomegalovirus exposure and HLA in healthy donors. It was with 60 Vbeta and 13 Jbeta primers that the PCR ran. The protocol was immunoSEQ multiplex PCR, while the TCRdb copy is restricted to in-frame clones and leaves out a portion. The sample lists about 130,000 clones, around three quarters seen once, with roughly 3.5% in the top ten. Sequencing was carried out using PBMCs. The receptors come from a man aged 35 to 55 in good health and CMV-seronegative.

This clone has a handful of counts. The DNA of the CDR3 is TGTGCCAGCAGTGTCAGGCTTAGGGAAAAACTGTTTTTT. It yields the protein CASSVRLREKLFF. The chain employs TRBV28 and TRBJ1-4, with no clear D. The V gene lost 5 bases and the J gene lost 8 bases, with 12 bases spanning the gap. The CDR3 covers 13 residues. From germline, CDR1 is MDHEN and CDR2 SYDVKM.

V usage is TRBV28 and J usage is TRBJ1-1; perhaps TRBD1 as D (6 bases). The ends were cut back, 6 bases at V and 2 bases at J, with 19 bases in the middle. Germline V gene sequence: CDR1 MDHEN, CDR2 SYDVKM. The CDR3 spans 16 residues. The CDR3 nucleotides read TGTGCCAGCAGGCCTACCCGGACAGCTTATAACACTGAAGCTTTCTTT. This codes for CASRPTRTAYNTEAFF.

This chain's CDR3 is CASSLVSGNGGYGYTF. In DNA, the CDR3 is TGTGCCAGCAGCTTAGTTTCCGGGAATGGTGGGTATGGCTACACCTTC. J is TRBJ1-2 and V is TRBV7-9, with D hard to call. This CDR3 region has 16 residues. Trimming left V 1 base short and J 5 bases short, with 17 bases between. Germline V gene lookup returns CDR1 SEHNR and CDR2 FQNEAQ (reference sequence).

The chain combines TRBV7-9 with TRBJ2-2; perhaps TRBD2 as D (5 bases). Germline V gene sequence: CDR1 SEHNR, CDR2 FQNEAQ (reference sequence). This CDR3 comprises 14 residues. V lost 0 bases to trimming and J lost 5 bases, with 7 bases between them. This CDR3 reads CASSLAGGTGELFF. The DNA for the CDR3 is TGTGCCAGCAGCTTAGCTGGCGGGACCGGGGAGCTGTTTTTT. Full variable domain (outside the CDR3, taken from reference TRBV7-9 and TRBJ2-2): DTGVSQNPRHKITKRGQNVTFRCDPISEHNRLYWYRQTLGQGPEFLTYFQNEAQLEKSRLLSDRFSAERPKGSFSTLEIQRTEQGDSAMYLCASSLAGGTGELFFGEGSRLTVL.

This sequence joins TRBV5-6 and TRBJ1-1; the D is unclear. The germline CDR1 and CDR2 sequences are SGHDT and YYEEEE. The CDR3 covers 14 residues. The V gene lost 3 bases and the J gene lost 2 bases, with 11 bases spanning the gap. The CDR3 DNA is TGTGCCAGCAGCTCCCTAAGGAGTAACACTGAAGCTTTCTTT. Protein: CASSSLRSNTEAFF.

The chain carries TRBV28 and TRBJ1-2; 7 positions match TRBD1. After removal of 7 bases from V and 3 bases from J, the junction contained 5 bases not matched to a gene. The germline V gene encodes CDR1 MDHEN and CDR2 SYDVKM. The CDR3 spans 13 residues. CDR3 bases: TGTGCCAGCAAGGAGGGGGCGGACTATGGCTACACCTTC. This encodes CASKEGADYGYTF.

The chain uses TRBV2 and TRBJ2-3, with TRBD2 as a possible D gene (6 bases). The CDR3 is made up of 13 amino acids. Trimming pared 8 bases from V and 6 bases from J, leaving 15 bases between. Per the germline V gene, CDR1 is SNHLY and CDR2 is FYNNEI. CDR3 bases: TGTGCCAGCCGGAGGGACCCCAGGGATACGCAGTATTTT. Translated, it gives CASRRDPRDTQYF. Variable domain in full (rest from reference TRBV2 and TRBJ2-3): EPEVTQTPSHQVTQMGQEVILRCVPISNHLYFYWYRQILGQKVEFLVSFYNNEISEKSEIFDDQFSVERPDGSNFTLKIRSTKLEDSAMYFCASRRDPRDTQYFGPGTRLTVL.

The V gene is TRBV28, the J gene TRBJ1-2, with D hard to call. Trimming shortened V by 1 base and J by 4 bases, and 10 bases separated the two germline ends. From germline, CDR1 is MDHEN and CDR2 SYDVKM. This CDR3 is built from 14 residues. The CDR3 loop reads CASSLSLPGYGYTF. The CDR3 DNA reads as TGTGCCAGCAGTTTATCATTGCCGGGCTATGGCTACACCTTC.

V is TRBV5-1 and J is TRBJ2-1; D unclear. The CDR3 runs to 13 residues. Trimming cost V 6 bases and J 10 bases, with 17 bases left between them. CDR1 is SGHRS, CDR2 YFSETQ, per germline. CDR3 protein: CASNQQTGSEQFF. In nucleotides, the CDR3 is TGCGCCAGCAACCAACAGACCGGCAGCGAGCAGTTCTTC. The whole variable domain, remainder taken from reference TRBV5-1 and TRBJ2-1, is KAGVTQTPRYLIKTRGQQVTLSCSPISGHRSVSWYQQTPGQGLQFLFEYFSETQRNKGNFPGRFSGRQFSNSRSEMNVSTLELGDSALYLCASNQQTGSEQFFGPGTRLTVL.

The chain recombines TRBV14 with TRBJ2-3; D is unresolved. Trimming took 2 bases from V and 10 from J, leaving 10 bases between them. The germline CDR1 and CDR2 sequences are SGHDN and FVKESK. This CDR3 is built from 12 residues. The CDR3 loop reads CASSQNINAQYF. Written as DNA, the CDR3 is TGTGCCAGCAGCCAAAACATCAACGCGCAGTATTTT.

On this clone itself: The junction does not match germline at one end; this may be a read error. This sequence joins TRBV28 and TRBJ1-5, with D maybe TRBD1 (6 bases). This CDR3 contains 15 residues. Germline V gene sequence: CDR1 MDHEN, CDR2 SYDVKM. In nucleotides, the CDR3 is TGTGCCAGCGGACCCCCGACAGGCCAGAATCGGCCCCAGCATTTT. Its translation: CASGPPTGQNRPQHF. The variable domain in full, with the rest retrieved from reference TRBV28 and TRBJ1-5, is DVKVTQSSRYLVKRTGEKVFLECVQDMDHENMFWYRQDPGLGLRLIYFSYDVKMKEKGDIPEGYSVSREKKERFSLILESASTNQTSMYLCASGPPTGQNRPQHFGDGTRLSIL.

This chain connects TRBV7-3 to TRBJ2-2; 11 bases fit TRBD2. The germline gives CDR1 SGHTA, CDR2 FQGTGA. This CDR3 is built from 15 residues. V shed 6 bases, J shed 5 bases, and the junction held 5 bases outside the gene matches. The CDR3 nucleotides are TGTGCCAGCAGTCTGGCTAGCGGGGGGACCGGGGAGCTGTTTTTT. Translation: CASSLASGGTGELFF.

The chain combines TRBV5-6 with TRBJ2-1, with TRBD2 matching over 15 bases. Unmatched junction bases numbered 8, after V lost 3 bases and J lost 7 bases. Germline CDR1 SGHDT, CDR2 YYEEEE. This CDR3 has 17 residues. CDR3 nucleotides: TGTGCCAGCAGCTATACCGGGACTAGCGGGGGGCTTAATGAGCAGTTCTTC. It encodes CASSYTGTSGGLNEQFF.

The chain carries TRBV4-1 and TRBJ1-6; D gene unclear. The CDR3 consists of 18 residues. Germline V lookup: CDR1 MGHRA, CDR2 YSYEKL. The V and J ends lost 1 base and 5 bases respectively, with 18 bases between them. CDR3 sequence reads: CASSQGILFGEHNSPLHF. The CDR3 nucleotides read TGCGCCAGCAGCCAAGGTATCTTGTTCGGGGAACATAATTCACCCCTCCACTTT.